The 17 T cell receptor beta chains listed next were all sequenced from one sample in a study of OX40 agonist ivuxolimab in advanced cancers. Profiled with immunoSEQ multiplex PCR; TCRdb holds only in-frame clones, not every one. Of around 60,000 clones in the sample, about 91% were seen once. This sample comprised CD4+ or CD8+ T cells sorted from blood, obtained in a trial of the OX40 agonist ivuxolimab. These receptors were obtained from an adult with an advanced solid tumor such as melanoma, head and neck, liver or kidney cancer.

This sequence joins TRBV27 and TRBJ1-5; D is unclear. Germline V gene sequence: CDR1 MNHEY, CDR2 SMNVEV (reference sequence). The germline V and J ends were trimmed by 5 bases and 1 base, with 9 bases remaining between them. There are 14 residues in the CDR3. The CDR3: CASSAEGSNQPQHF. In DNA, the CDR3 is TGTGCCAGCAGTGCCGAAGGGAGCAATCAGCCCCAGCATTTT.

The gene calls are TRBV6-5 and TRBJ1-5; D unclear. V lost 2 bases and J 6 bases, leaving 11 bases between the germline ends. This CDR3 is 14 amino acids long. The V gene's germline CDR1 is MNHEY and CDR2 SVGAGI. The CDR3 DNA follows: TGTGCCAGCAGTTACGCCGCCTCTAGTCAGCCCCAGCATTTT. It translates to CASSYAASSQPQHF.

J is TRBJ2-1 and V is TRBV6-1; no definite D call. The germline V gene encodes CDR1 MNHNS and CDR2 SASEGT. Deletions cut 2 bases from V and 4 bases from J, with 9 bases between. This CDR3 contains 14 residues. The CDR3 sequence is CASSEPGPYNEQFF. The CDR3 nucleotides are TGTGCCAGCAGTGAACCCGGGCCGTACAATGAGCAGTTCTTC.

This sequence joins TRBV25-1 and TRBJ2-3; D is perhaps TRBD1 (6 bases). CDR1 is MGHDK and CDR2 is SYGVNS in the germline V gene. CDR3 length: 14 amino acids. V lost 1 base, J lost 3 bases, and 8 bases lay in between. CDR3 residues: CASSEWGQTDTQYF. The CDR3 DNA is TGTGCCAGCAGTGAATGGGGGCAGACAGATACGCAGTATTTT.

This clone came up once. The rearrangement links TRBV7-9 to TRBJ2-5, with D possibly matching TRBD1 (5 bases). This CDR3 contains 14 residues. The V and J ends lost 5 bases and 2 bases respectively, with 12 bases between them. Germline CDR1 is SEHNR and CDR2 is FQNEAQ (reference sequence). CDR3 region: CASSLDRNQETQYF. As DNA, the CDR3 is TGTGCCAGCAGCCTCGACAGAAATCAAGAGACCCAGTACTTC.

On this clone: This may stem from a read error, because a much larger clone lies one nucleotide away. In the same sample, other DNA sequences code for this CDR3. The rearrangement uses TRBV7-6 and TRBJ2-7; the D is unclear. From germline, CDR1 is SGHVS and CDR2 FNYEAQ. The CDR3 runs to 13 residues. Trimming removed 5 bases from V and 3 bases from J, with 11 bases in between. In DNA, the CDR3 is TGTGCCAGCAGCCTCGGACCGAACTACGAGCAGTACTTC. It specifies CASSLGPNYEQYF.

V gene TRBV4-2 combines with J gene TRBJ2-5, with TRBD1 matching 8 bases. Trimming at V came to 5 bases and at J to 4 bases, leaving 9 bases not matched to a gene. This CDR3 has 15 amino acids. In germline, CDR1 is LGHNA, CDR2 YNFKEQ. CDR3 protein: CASSLVAGGGETQYF. The CDR3 DNA reads TGTGCCAGCAGCTTGGTCGCAGGGGGCGGAGAGACCCAGTACTTC.

The rearrangement uses TRBV11-3 and TRBJ2-1; D is undetermined. Germline V gene data show CDR1 as SGHNT and CDR2 as YENEEA. The CDR3 contains 11 residues. V was cut by 1 base and J by 7 bases, with 2 bases left in between. The CDR3: CASSLGNEQFF. CDR3 coding DNA: TGTGCCAGCAGCTTAGGAAATGAGCAGTTCTTC.

This clone rates as large (0.1 to 1%). Other DNA sequences within the sample encode an identical CDR3. The chain uses TRBV5-6 and TRBJ1-1; D perhaps matches TRBD1 (5 bases). Germline values: CDR1 SGHDT, CDR2 YYEEEE. The CDR3 has 12 residues. V was pared by 1 base and J by 4 bases, with 5 bases between. DNA for the CDR3: TGTGCCAGCAGCTTGAGGGGCACTGAAGCTTTCTTT. Translated: CASSLRGTEAFF.

This clone occurred a few times. CDR3 sequence: CATSRDGTANEKLFF. CDR3 nucleotides: TGTGCCACCAGCAGAGATGGGACAGCTAATGAAAAACTGTTTTTT. The gene calls are TRBV15 and TRBJ1-4, with 7 bases that match TRBD1. J gave up 3 bases and V 0 bases, and 1 base lay outside the gene matches. The CDR3 sequence is 15 residues long. The V gene's germline CDR1 is LNHNV and CDR2 YYDKDF (reference sequence).

J is TRBJ1-1 and V is TRBV11-2; no firm D call. CDR3 length: 15 residues. Germline values: CDR1 SGHAT, CDR2 FQNNGV. Trimming shortened V by 1 base and J by 4 bases, and 13 bases separated the two germline ends. The CDR3 protein is CASSLVMSPSTEAFF. The CDR3 nucleotides read TGTGCCAGCAGCTTAGTTATGTCTCCCTCCACTGAAGCTTTCTTT.

The chain couples TRBV13 to TRBJ2-1, with D unresolved. Trimming shortened V by 6 bases and J by 8 bases, and 20 bases separated the two germline ends. The germline gives CDR1 PRHDT, CDR2 FYEKMQ (reference sequence). CDR3 length: 15 residues. As DNA, the CDR3 is TGTGCCAGCAGTCCACTGGGCCTCGAAGGGTATGAGCAGTTCTTC. Its translation: CASSPLGLEGYEQFF.

The V and J genes are TRBV27 and TRBJ2-1; the D gene could be TRBD1 or TRBD2 (5 bases each). Germline V CDR1 and CDR2: MNHEY, SMNVEV (reference sequence). V shed 2 bases and J shed 9 bases, with 8 bases lying between them. CDR3 length equals 12 residues. In nucleotides, the CDR3 is TGTGCCAGCAGTTTACGGGGCGGTGAGCAGTTCTTC. This sequence encodes CASSLRGGEQFF.

The rearrangement links TRBV27 to TRBJ1-4; TRBD1 is a possible D gene (5 bases). Germline V gene data show CDR1 as MNHEY and CDR2 as SMNVEV (reference sequence). V was pared by 6 bases and J by 1 base, with 12 bases between. This CDR3 region has 15 residues. CDR3 protein: CASRTTGETNEKLFF. For the CDR3, the DNA is TGTGCCAGCAGAACTACGGGGGAAACTAATGAAAAACTGTTTTTT.

V is TRBV11-2 and J is TRBJ2-7, with 10 bases lining up with TRBD2. The CDR3 spans 16 residues. CDR1 is SGHAT and CDR2 is FQNNGV in the germline V gene. The ends lost 1 base at V and 2 bases at J; junction bases unmatched: 5. The CDR3 loop reads CASSLGPSGRAYEQYF. CDR3 sequence (DNA): TGTGCCAGCAGCTTAGGGCCCAGCGGGAGGGCCTACGAGCAGTACTTC.

V is TRBV28 and J is TRBJ2-7; 9 bases are shared with TRBD2. Germline CDR1 MDHEN, CDR2 SYDVKM. The junction had 6 bases not matched to a gene; V was cut back by 6 bases and J by 3 bases. CDR3 length: 14 residues. Here the CDR3 DNA reads TGTGCCAGCAGCTTGGATAGCGGGAGCTACGAGCAGTACTTC. Its protein product is CASSLDSGSYEQYF.

This clone was seen more than once but under ten times. This chain uses TRBV9 with TRBJ2-1; a weak D match, TRBD2 (6 bases). V was trimmed by 6 bases and J by 5 bases, leaving 21 bases between them. The CDR3 consists of 16 residues. Germline V gene lookup returns CDR1 SGDLS and CDR2 YYNGEE. CDR3 sequence: CASTDHSGRSNNEQFF. CDR3 bases: TGTGCCAGCACGGACCATAGCGGCCGGAGCAACAATGAGCAGTTCTTC.